This record covers a single T cell receptor (beta chain). Its antigen is not identified. Per the germline V gene, CDR1 is KGHSH and CDR2 is LQKENI. Trimming pared 1 base from V and 3 bases from J, leaving 12 bases between. There are 15 residues in the CDR3. TCRdb re-called the RT-PCR reads through MiXCR, storing one row per CDR3 protein. The sample has 400,000 to 650,000 distinct CDR3 sequences; 7.2% are singletons. The data were taken from a study of response to subunit inactivated influenza vaccine. Study-wide points: That few new T cells are recruited by each seasonal influenza vaccination was the authors' suggestion.

The TCR was taken from a man aged 45 to 70 who received an inactivated influenza vaccine. Sequenced material: PBMCs from blood, taken around 2 years after vaccination. The V call is TRBV18, the J call TRBJ1-2; D may be TRBD1 (6 bases). CDR3 bases: TGTGCCAGCTCACCACGGATAGGGGGTGACTATGGCTACACCTTC. It codes for CASSPRIGGDYGYTF.